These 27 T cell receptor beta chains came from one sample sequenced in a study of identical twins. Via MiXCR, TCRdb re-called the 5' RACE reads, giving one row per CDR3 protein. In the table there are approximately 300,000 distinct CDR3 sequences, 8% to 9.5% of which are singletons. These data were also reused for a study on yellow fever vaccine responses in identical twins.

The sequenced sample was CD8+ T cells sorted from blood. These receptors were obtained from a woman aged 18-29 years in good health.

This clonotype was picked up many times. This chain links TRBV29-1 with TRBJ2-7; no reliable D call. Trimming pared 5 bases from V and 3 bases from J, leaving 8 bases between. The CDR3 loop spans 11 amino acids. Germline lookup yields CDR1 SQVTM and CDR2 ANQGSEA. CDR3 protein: CSVRIRYEQYF. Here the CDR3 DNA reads TGCAGCGTTCGGATACGCTACGAGCAGTACTTC.

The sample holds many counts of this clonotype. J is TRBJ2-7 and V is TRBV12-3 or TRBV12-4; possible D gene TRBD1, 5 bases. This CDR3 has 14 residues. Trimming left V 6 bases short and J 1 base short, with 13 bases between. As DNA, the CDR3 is TGTGCCAGCAGCCCGTCGACAGATTCCTACGAGCAGTACTTC. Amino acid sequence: CASSPSTDSYEQYF.

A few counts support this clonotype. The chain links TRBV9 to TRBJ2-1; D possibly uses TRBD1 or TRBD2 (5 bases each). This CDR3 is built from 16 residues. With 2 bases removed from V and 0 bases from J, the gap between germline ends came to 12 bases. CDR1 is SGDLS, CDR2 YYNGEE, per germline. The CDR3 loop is CASSVSWGSSYNEQFF. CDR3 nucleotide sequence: TGTGCCAGCAGCGTCAGTTGGGGGAGCTCCTACAATGAGCAGTTCTTC.

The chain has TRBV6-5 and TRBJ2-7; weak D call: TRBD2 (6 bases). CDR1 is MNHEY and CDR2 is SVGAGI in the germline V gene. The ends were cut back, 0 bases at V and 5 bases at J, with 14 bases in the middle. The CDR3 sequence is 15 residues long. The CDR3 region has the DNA TGTGCCAGCAGTTACTCCAACGGGGGTTTGGACGAGCAGTACTTC. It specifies CASSYSNGGLDEQYF.

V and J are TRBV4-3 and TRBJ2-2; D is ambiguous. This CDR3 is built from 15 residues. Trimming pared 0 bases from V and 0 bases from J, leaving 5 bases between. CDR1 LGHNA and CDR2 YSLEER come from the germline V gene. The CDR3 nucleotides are TGCGCCAGCAGCCAAGATTCTACGAACACCGGGGAGCTGTTTTTT. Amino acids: CASSQDSTNTGELFF.

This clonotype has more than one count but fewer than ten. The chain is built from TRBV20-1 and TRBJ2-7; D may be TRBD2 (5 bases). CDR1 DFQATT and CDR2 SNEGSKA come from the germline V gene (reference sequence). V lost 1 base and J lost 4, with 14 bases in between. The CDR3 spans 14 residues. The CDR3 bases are TGCAGTGCTAGAGGGGATGCGGGTGGGTACGAGCAGTACTTC. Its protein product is CSARGDAGGYEQYF.

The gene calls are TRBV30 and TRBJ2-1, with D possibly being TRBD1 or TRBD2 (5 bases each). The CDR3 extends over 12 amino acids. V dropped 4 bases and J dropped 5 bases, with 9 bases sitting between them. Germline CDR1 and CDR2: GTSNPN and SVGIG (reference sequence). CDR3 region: CAWTQGDNEQFF. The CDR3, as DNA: TGTGCCTGGACGCAGGGAGACAATGAGCAGTTCTTC.

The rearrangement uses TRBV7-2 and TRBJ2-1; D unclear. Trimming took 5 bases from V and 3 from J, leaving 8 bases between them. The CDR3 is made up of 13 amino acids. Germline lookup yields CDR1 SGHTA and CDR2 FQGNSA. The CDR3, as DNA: TGTGCCAGCAGCCCCAACCACTACAATGAGCAGTTCTTC. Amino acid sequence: CASSPNHYNEQFF.

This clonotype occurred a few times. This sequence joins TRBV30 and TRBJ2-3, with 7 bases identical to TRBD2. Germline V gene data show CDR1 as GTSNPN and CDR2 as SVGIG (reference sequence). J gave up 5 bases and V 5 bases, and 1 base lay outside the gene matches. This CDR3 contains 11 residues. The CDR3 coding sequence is TGTGCCTGGTGGGAGGGAGATACGCAGTATTTT. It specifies CAWWEGDTQYF.

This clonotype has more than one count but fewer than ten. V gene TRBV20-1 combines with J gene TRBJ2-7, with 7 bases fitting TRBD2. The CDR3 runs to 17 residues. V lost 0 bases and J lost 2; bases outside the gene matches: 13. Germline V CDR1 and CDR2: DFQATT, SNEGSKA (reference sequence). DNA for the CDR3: TGCAGTGCTAGAGATGGCCTGGCGGGGGACCTTACCTACGAGCAGTACTTC. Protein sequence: CSARDGLAGDLTYEQYF.

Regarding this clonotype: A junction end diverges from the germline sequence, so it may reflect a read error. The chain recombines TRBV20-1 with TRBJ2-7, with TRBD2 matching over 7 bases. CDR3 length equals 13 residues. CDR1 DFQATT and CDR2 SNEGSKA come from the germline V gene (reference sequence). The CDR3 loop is CSARERGAYEQYF. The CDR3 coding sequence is TGCAGTGCTCGAGAGCGGGGAGCCTACGAGCAGTACTTC.

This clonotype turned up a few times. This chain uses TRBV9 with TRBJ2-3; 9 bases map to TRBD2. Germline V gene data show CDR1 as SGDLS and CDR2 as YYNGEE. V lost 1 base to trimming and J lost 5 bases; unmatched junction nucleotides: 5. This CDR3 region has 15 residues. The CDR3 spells CASSVPSGVQDTQYF. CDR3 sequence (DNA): TGTGCCAGCAGCGTACCTAGCGGGGTGCAAGATACGCAGTATTTT.

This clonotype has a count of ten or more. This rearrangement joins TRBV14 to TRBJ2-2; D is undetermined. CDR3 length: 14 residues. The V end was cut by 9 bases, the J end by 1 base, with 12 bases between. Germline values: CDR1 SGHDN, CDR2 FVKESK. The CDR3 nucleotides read TGTGCCAGAGACGGAATGAGGAACACCGGGGAGCTGTTTTTT. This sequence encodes CARDGMRNTGELFF.

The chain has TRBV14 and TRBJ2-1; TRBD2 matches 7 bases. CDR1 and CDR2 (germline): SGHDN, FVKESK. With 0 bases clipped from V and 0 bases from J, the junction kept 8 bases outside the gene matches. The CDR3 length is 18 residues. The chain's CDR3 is CASSQESSGLSSYNEQFF. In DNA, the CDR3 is TGTGCCAGCAGCCAAGAATCTAGCGGTTTAAGCTCCTACAATGAGCAGTTCTTC.

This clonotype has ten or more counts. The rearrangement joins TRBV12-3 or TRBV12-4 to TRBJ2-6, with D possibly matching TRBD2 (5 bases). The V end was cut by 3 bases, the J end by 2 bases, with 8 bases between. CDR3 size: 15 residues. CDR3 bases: TGTGCCAGCAGTTTTTGGGAGACTGGGGCCAACGTCCTGACTTTC. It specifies CASSFWETGANVLTF.

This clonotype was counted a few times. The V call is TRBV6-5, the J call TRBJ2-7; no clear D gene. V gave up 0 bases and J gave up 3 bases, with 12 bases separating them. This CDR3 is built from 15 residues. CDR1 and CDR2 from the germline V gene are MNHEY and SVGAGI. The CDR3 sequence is CASSYSAGEFYEQYF. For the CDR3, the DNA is TGTGCCAGCAGTTACTCGGCAGGAGAATTCTACGAGCAGTACTTC.

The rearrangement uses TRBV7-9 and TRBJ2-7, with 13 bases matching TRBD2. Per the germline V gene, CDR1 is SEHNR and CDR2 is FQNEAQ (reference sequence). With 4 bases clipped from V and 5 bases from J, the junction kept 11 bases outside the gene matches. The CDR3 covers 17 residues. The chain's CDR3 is CASSSRTSGRRVDEQYF. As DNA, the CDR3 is TGTGCCAGCAGCTCCCGGACTAGCGGGAGAAGGGTCGACGAGCAGTACTTC.

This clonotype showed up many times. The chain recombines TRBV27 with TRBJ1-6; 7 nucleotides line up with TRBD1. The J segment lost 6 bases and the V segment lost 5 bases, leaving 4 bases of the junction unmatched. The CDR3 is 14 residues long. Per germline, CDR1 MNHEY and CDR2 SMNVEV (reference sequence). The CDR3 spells CASSVTGLNSPLHF. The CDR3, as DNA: TGTGCCAGCAGTGTGACAGGGCTTAATTCACCCCTCCACTTT.

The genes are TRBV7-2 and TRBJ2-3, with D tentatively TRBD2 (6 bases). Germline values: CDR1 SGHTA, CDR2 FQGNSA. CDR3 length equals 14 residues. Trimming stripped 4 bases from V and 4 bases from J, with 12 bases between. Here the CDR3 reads CASSSAGFSDTQYF. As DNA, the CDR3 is TGTGCCAGCAGCTCGGCGGGGTTTTCAGATACGCAGTATTTT. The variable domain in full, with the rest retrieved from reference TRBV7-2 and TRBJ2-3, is GAGVSQSPSNKVTEKGKDVELRCDPISGHTALYWYRQSLGQGLEFLIYFQGNSAPDKSGLPSDRFSAERTGGSVSTLTIQRTQQEDSAVYLCASSSAGFSDTQYFGPGTRLTVL.

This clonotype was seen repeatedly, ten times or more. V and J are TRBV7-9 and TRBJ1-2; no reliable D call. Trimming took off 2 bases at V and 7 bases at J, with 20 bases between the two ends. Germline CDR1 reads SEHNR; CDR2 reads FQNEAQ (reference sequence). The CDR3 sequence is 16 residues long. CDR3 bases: TGTGCCAGCAGCTTATACCCTCAAGAGGGTATAGGTGGCTACACCTTC. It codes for CASSLYPQEGIGGYTF.

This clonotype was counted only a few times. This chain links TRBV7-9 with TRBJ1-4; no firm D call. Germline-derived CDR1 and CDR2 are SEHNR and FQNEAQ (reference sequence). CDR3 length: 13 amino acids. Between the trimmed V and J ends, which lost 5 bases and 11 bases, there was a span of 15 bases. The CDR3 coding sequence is TGTGCCAGCAGCGCAGGACTGGAGTGGAAACTGTTTTTT. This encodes CASSAGLEWKLFF.

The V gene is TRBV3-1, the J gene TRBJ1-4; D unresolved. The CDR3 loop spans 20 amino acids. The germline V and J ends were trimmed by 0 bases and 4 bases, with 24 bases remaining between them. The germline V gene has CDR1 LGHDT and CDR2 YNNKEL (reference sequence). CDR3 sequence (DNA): TGTGCCAGCAGCCAAGATGGTCAGCCTAAGGGTAACGCCCTTAATGAAAAACTGTTTTTT. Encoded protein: CASSQDGQPKGNALNEKLFF.

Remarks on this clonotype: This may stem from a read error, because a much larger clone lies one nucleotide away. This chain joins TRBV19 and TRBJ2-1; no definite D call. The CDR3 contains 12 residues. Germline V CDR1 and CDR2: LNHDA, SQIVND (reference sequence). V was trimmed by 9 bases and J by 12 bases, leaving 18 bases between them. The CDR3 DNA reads TGTGCCAGCAGCCTAGGGCTCCAATGGCAGTTCTTC. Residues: CASSLGLQWQFF. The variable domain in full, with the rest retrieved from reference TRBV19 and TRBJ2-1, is DGGITQSPKYLFRKEGQNVTLSCEQNLNHDAMYWYRQDPGQGLRLIYYSQIVNDFQKGDIAEGYSVSREKKESFPLTVTSAQKNPTAFYLCASSLGLQWQFFGPGTRLTVL.

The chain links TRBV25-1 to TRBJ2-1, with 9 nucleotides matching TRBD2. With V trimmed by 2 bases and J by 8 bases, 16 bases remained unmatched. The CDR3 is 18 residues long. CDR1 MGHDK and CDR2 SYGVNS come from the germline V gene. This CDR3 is CASSEGPHLAGPIDEQFF. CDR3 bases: TGTGCCAGCAGTGAAGGCCCCCATCTAGCGGGGCCCATCGATGAGCAGTTCTTC.

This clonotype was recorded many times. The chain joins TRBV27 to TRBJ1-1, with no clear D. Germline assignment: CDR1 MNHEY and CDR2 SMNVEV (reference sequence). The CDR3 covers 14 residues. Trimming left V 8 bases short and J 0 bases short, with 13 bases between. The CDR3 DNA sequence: TGTGCCAGCCGTAATAGGGAGGTGAACACTGAAGCTTTCTTT. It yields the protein CASRNREVNTEAFF.

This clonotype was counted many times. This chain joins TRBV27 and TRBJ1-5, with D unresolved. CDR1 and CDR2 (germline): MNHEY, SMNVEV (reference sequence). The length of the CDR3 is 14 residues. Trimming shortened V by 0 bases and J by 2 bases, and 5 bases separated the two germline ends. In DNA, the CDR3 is TGTGCCAGCAGTTTATCGGCTGGCAATCAGCCCCAGCATTTT. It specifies CASSLSAGNQPQHF.

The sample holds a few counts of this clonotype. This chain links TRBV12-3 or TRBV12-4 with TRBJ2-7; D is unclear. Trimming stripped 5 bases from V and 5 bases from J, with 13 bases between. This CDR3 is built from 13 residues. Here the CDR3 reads CASSQSLLDEQYF. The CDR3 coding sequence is TGTGCCAGCAGTCAGTCCCTACTTGACGAGCAGTACTTC.